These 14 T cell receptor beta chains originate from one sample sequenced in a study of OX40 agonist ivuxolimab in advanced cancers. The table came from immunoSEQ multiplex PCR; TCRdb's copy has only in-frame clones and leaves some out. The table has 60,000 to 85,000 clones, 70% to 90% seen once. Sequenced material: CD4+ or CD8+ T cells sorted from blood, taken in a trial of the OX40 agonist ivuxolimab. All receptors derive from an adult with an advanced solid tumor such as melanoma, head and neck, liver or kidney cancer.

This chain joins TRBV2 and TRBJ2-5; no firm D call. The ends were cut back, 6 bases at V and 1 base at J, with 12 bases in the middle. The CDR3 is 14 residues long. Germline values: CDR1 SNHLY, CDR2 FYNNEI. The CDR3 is CASRTAYPQETQYF. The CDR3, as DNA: TGTGCCAGCAGAACAGCTTACCCCCAAGAGACCCAGTACTTC.

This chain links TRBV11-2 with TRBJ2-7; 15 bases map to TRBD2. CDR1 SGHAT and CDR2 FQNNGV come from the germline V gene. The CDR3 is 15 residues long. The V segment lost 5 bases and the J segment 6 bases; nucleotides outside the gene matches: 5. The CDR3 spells CASSGLGLAGGEQYF. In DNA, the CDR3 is TGTGCCAGCAGCGGCCTGGGACTAGCGGGAGGCGAGCAGTACTTC. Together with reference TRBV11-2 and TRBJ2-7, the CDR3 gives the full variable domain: EAGVAQSPRYKIIEKRQSVAFWCNPISGHATLYWYQQILGQGPKLLIQFQNNGVVDDSQLPKDRFSAERLKGVDSTLKIQPAKLEDSAVYLCASSGLGLAGGEQYFGPGTRLTVT.

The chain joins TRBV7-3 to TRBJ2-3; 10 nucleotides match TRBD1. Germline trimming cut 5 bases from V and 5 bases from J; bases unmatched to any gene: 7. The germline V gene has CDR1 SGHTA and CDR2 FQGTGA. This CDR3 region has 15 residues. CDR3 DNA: TGTGCCAGCAGCCTTAGACAGGGGGCAGGAGATACGCAGTATTTT. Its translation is CASSLRQGAGDTQYF.

CDR3 amino acids: CASSKLAGGDTGELFF. The CDR3 nucleotides read TGTGCCAGCAGTAAACTAGCGGGGGGGGACACCGGGGAGCTGTTTTTT. The chain recombines TRBV25-1 with TRBJ2-2; 13 bases are shared with TRBD2. Germline V gene lookup returns CDR1 MGHDK and CDR2 SYGVNS. V shed 5 bases, J shed 3 bases, and the junction held 3 bases outside the gene matches. The length of the CDR3 is 16 residues.

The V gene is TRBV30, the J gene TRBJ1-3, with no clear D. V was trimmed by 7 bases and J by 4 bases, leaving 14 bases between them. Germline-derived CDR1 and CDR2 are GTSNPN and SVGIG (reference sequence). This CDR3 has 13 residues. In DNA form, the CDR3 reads TGTGCCTTTCAAACTAACCGCGGAAACACCATATATTTT. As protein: CAFQTNRGNTIYF.

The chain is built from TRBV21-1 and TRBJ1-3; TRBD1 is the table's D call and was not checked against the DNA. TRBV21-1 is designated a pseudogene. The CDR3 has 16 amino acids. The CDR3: CASSGGTGQGGNTIYF. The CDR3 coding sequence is TGTGCCAGCAGCGGAGGAACAGGGCAAGGTGGAAACACCATATATTTT.

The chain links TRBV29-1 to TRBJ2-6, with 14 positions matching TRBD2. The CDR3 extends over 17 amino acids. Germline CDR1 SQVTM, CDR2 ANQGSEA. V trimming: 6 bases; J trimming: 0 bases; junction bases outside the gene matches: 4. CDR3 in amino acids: CSVTTSGGVSGANVLTF. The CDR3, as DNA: TGCAGCGTCACGACTAGCGGGGGGGTCTCTGGGGCCAACGTCCTGACTTTC.

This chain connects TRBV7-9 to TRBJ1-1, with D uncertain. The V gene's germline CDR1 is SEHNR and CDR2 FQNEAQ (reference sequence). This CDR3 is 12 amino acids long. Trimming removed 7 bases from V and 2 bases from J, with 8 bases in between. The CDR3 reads CASNLLNTEAFF. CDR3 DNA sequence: TGTGCCAGCAACCTTTTAAACACTGAAGCTTTCTTT.

CDR3 sequence reads: CASGARGPGANVLTF. The CDR3 coding sequence is TGTGCCAGCGGAGCTAGGGGGCCTGGGGCCAACGTCCTGACTTTC. This rearrangement joins TRBV28 to TRBJ2-6; 7 bases line up with TRBD1. The J segment lost 2 bases and the V segment lost 8 bases, leaving 6 bases of the junction unmatched. CDR1 MDHEN and CDR2 SYDVKM come from the germline V gene. The CDR3 has 15 residues.

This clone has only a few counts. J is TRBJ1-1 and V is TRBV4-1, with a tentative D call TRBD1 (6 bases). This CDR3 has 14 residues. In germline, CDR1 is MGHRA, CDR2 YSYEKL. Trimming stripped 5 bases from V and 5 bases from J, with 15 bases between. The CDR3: CASSLGGRGTEAFF. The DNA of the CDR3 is TGCGCCAGCAGCTTAGGGGGAAGGGGAACTGAAGCTTTCTTT.

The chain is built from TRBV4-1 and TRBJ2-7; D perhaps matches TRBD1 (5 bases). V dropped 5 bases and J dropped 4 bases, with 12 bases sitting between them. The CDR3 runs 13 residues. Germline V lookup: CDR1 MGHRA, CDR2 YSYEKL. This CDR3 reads CASSVPGFYEQYF. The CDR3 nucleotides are TGCGCCAGCAGCGTGCCAGGGTTTTACGAGCAGTACTTC.

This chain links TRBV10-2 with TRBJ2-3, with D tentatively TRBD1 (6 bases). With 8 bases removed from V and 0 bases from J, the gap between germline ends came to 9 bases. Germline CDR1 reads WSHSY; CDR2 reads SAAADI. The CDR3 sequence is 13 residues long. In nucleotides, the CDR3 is TGCGCCAGCCGAGGACAGAGCACAGATACGCAGTATTTT. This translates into CASRGQSTDTQYF.

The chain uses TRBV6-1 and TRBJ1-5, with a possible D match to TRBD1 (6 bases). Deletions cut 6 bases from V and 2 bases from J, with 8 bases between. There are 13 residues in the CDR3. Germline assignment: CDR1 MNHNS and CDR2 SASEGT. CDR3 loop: CASSAGGNQPQHF. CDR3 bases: TGTGCCAGCAGCGCAGGGGGCAATCAGCCCCAGCATTTT.

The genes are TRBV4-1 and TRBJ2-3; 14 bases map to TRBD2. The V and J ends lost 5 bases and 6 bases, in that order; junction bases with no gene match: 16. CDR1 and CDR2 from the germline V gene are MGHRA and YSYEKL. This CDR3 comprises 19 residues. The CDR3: CASSERTSGRSSRADTQYF. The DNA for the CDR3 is TGCGCCAGCAGCGAAAGGACTAGCGGGAGGTCTTCTCGCGCGGATACGCAGTATTTT.